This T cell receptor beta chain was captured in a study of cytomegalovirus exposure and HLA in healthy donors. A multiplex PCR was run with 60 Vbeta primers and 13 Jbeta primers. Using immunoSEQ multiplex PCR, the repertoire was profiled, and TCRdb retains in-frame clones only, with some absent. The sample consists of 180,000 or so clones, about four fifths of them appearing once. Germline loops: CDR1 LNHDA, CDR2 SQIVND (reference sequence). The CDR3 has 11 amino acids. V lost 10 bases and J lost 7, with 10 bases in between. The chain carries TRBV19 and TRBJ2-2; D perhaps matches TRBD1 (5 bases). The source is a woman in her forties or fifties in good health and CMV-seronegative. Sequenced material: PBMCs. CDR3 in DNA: TGTGCCACTTCTAGGGGCGGGGAGCTGTTTTTT. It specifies CATSRGGELFF.